Listed here are 8 T cell receptor beta chains from one sample, sequenced in a study of human T cells and chemical hapten exposure (TCRdb year 2021). The library was made by RACE. The sequencer listed for this sample is NextSeq 500. TCRdb trimmed public reads at Q25 via fastp, called clones via MiXCR and kept in-frame beta chains. Each entry merges the rows of one CDR3 protein and shows their most common DNA and genes. Present in this sample are 150,000 to 200,000 distinct CDR3 sequences, around 15% of which were seen just once. The ten largest clones represent about 1.8% of the sample. This specimen's time point label, per the study, means: patch test 1, 2 weeks after DPC sensitization. What this sample's treatment or condition label stands for: therapeutic diphenylcyclopropenone sensitization with weekly scalp DPC. Material: whole blood, obtained in connection with sensitization to the hapten diphenylcyclopropenone (DPC). These TCRs come from a woman aged 25 to 45 with alopecia areata. Some clones in this sample may be carry-over from other donors' samples.

V usage is TRBV5-1 and J usage is TRBJ2-6, with D uncertain. The germline V gene encodes CDR1 SGHRS and CDR2 YFSETQ. The CDR3 sequence is 15 residues long. V was clipped by 4 bases and J by 2 bases, with 10 bases between them. The CDR3 protein is CASSATRPGANVLTF. The CDR3 coding sequence is TGCGCCAGCAGCGCAACCCGGCCTGGGGCCAACGTCCTGACTTTC.

The rearrangement uses TRBV3-1 and TRBJ2-1; TRBD2 matches at 9 bases. The germline V gene has CDR1 LGHDT and CDR2 YNNKEL (reference sequence). V shed 6 bases and J 0 bases; nucleotides not matched to a gene: 3. CDR3 length: 15 residues. The CDR3, as DNA: TGTGCCAGCAGTCGAGCGGGGGGCTCCTACAATGAGCAGTTCTTC. The encoded protein is CASSRAGGSYNEQFF.

This chain uses TRBV6-6 with TRBJ1-4; D is possibly TRBD1 (5 bases). V shed 6 bases and J shed 8 bases, with 22 bases lying between them. This CDR3 contains 16 residues. Germline CDR1 and CDR2: MNHNY and SVGAGI (reference sequence). The CDR3 spells CASSYAVWGFEEKLFF. The CDR3 DNA reads as TGTGCCAGCAGCTATGCCGTCTGGGGGTTCGAAGAAAAACTGTTTTTT.

This clonotype was picked up a small number of times. The chain links TRBV10-3 to TRBJ1-2; D ambiguous. This CDR3 is built from 15 residues. The V gene's germline CDR1 is ENHRY and CDR2 SYGVKD. Trimming shortened V by 4 bases and J by 6 bases, and 18 bases separated the two germline ends. CDR3 bases: TGTGCCATCAGTGGGGTAACGACCGGGAAGAATGGCTACACCTTC. This sequence encodes CAISGVTTGKNGYTF.

Ten or more counts support this clonotype. V gene TRBV12-3 or TRBV12-4 combines with J gene TRBJ2-5; maybe TRBD1 (6 bases). The CDR3 consists of 17 residues. The germline V and J ends were trimmed by 5 bases and 4 bases, with 23 bases remaining between them. The CDR3 protein is CASSRETGPPGRETQYF. In nucleotides, the CDR3 is TGTGCCAGCAGTCGCGAGACAGGACCGCCAGGCAGAGAGACCCAGTACTTC.

This chain joins TRBV28 and TRBJ2-1; the D gene could be TRBD1 or TRBD2 (5 bases each). This CDR3 contains 15 residues. Looked up from germline, CDR1 is MDHEN and CDR2 is SYDVKM. V was trimmed by 5 bases and J by 3 bases, leaving 14 bases between them. DNA of the CDR3: TGTGCCAGCAGTCTGCGGAAGGGGAGCTACAATGAGCAGTTCTTC. Residues: CASSLRKGSYNEQFF. The full variable domain, in which reference TRBV28 and TRBJ2-1 provide the parts outside the CDR3, is DVKVTQSSRYLVKRTGEKVFLECVQDMDHENMFWYRQDPGLGLRLIYFSYDVKMKEKGDIPEGYSVSREKKERFSLILESASTNQTSMYLCASSLRKGSYNEQFFGPGTRLTVL.

The rearrangement links TRBV9 to TRBJ2-1, with TRBD2 as a possible D gene (5 bases). The CDR3 length is 15 residues. Trimming took off 7 bases at V and 3 bases at J, with 17 bases between the two ends. Germline V gene lookup returns CDR1 SGDLS and CDR2 YYNGEE. DNA for the CDR3: TGTGCCAGCTCTCAGACCCCAGCGGTCTACAATGAGCAGTTCTTC. This translates into CASSQTPAVYNEQFF.

This clonotype was counted once. The genes are TRBV28 and TRBJ2-7; 10 bases map to TRBD2. Per germline, CDR1 MDHEN and CDR2 SYDVKM. The CDR3 is made up of 14 amino acids. V lost 2 bases to trimming and J lost 4 bases; unmatched junction nucleotides: 2. CDR3 in DNA: TGTGCCAGCAGTTTACTAGCGGGAGAGTACGAGCAGTACTTC. Protein product: CASSLLAGEYEQYF.